Below, 27 T cell receptor beta chains from the same sample are listed, as sequenced in a study of blood T cell repertoires in COVID-19 (dated by TCRdb to about 2020). Library preparation was by the immunoSEQ multiplex PCR assay. Held by TCRdb, this immuneACCESS table contains in-frame sequences only and omits some clones. Under half of the omission traces to an unresolved V gene where checked; the cause of the rest is unknown. This sample is represented by under 300,000 clones; around 86% of them were singletons. Roughly 12% of the sample comes from the top ten. The sequenced sample consisted of peripheral blood. The origin of the receptors is an elderly man with acute or convalescent COVID-19.

The chain uses TRBV28 and TRBJ1-4; D gene ambiguous. This CDR3 is built from 11 residues. The germline CDR1 and CDR2 sequences are MDHEN and SYDVKM. The CDR3 sequence: CAASDNEKLFF. CDR3 bases: TGTGCAGCCTCCGATAATGAAAAACTGTTTTTT.

This sequence joins TRBV7-2 and TRBJ1-1; 7 bases map to TRBD1. CDR1 SGHTA and CDR2 FQGNSA come from the germline V gene. Trimming at V came to 5 bases and at J to 5 bases, leaving 5 bases not matched to a gene. CDR3 length: 13 residues. CDR3: CASSPDRETEAFF. The CDR3 DNA is TGTGCCAGCAGCCCTGACAGGGAAACTGAAGCTTTCTTT.

The V call is TRBV5-1, the J call TRBJ1-2; perhaps TRBD1 as D (5 bases). CDR3 size: 15 residues. V lost 0 bases and J lost 0, with 9 bases in between. Germline loops: CDR1 SGHRS, CDR2 YFSETQ. CDR3 bases: TGCGCCAGCAGCTTGGGGGCAGGGACTAACTATGGCTACACCTTC. This gives the protein CASSLGAGTNYGYTF. Variable domain in full (rest from reference TRBV5-1 and TRBJ1-2): KAGVTQTPRYLIKTRGQQVTLSCSPISGHRSVSWYQQTPGQGLQFLFEYFSETQRNKGNFPGRFSGRQFSNSRSEMNVSTLELGDSALYLCASSLGAGTNYGYTFGSGTRLTVV.

This clone was counted a few times. The chain recombines TRBV13 with TRBJ2-7; TRBD1 might be the D (6 bases). This CDR3 region has 13 residues. Germline V gives CDR1 PRHDT, CDR2 FYEKMQ (reference sequence). V was shortened by 5 bases and J by 6 bases, with 14 bases between the two germline ends. In nucleotides, the CDR3 is TGTGCCAGCAGCGCATACAGGGAGACCGAGCAGTACTTC. Protein product: CASSAYRETEQYF.

A remark on this clone: Other DNA sequences in the sample encode the same CDR3. The chain employs TRBV29-1 and TRBJ1-5, with 7 positions matching TRBD1. CDR1 is SQVTM and CDR2 is ANQGSEA in the germline V gene. Trimming removed 4 bases from V and 4 bases from J; junction bases left unmatched: 4. CDR3 length equals 13 residues. The CDR3 DNA follows: TGCAGCGTTGCTCCAGGGGGAAATCAGCCCCAGCATTTT. Its protein product is CSVAPGGNQPQHF. Full variable domain (remainder filled in from reference TRBV29-1 and TRBJ1-5): SAVISQKPSRDICQRGTSLTIQCQVDSQVTMMFWYRQQPGQSLTLIATANQGSEATYESGFVIDKFPISRPNLTFSTLTVSNMSPEDSSIYLCSVAPGGNQPQHFGDGTRLSIL.

The rearrangement uses TRBV15 and TRBJ1-4; D is ambiguous. The CDR3 contains 16 residues. Trimming removed 0 bases from V and 2 bases from J, with 10 bases in between. Germline V lookup: CDR1 LNHNV, CDR2 YYDKDF (reference sequence). In DNA form, the CDR3 reads TGTGCCACCAGCAGAGATCAACAGACCACTAATGAAAAACTGTTTTTT. Its protein is CATSRDQQTTNEKLFF.

The genes are TRBV27 and TRBJ1-1; TRBD1 agrees at 8 bases. CDR3 length: 14 amino acids. V trimming: 5 bases; J trimming: 2 bases; junction bases outside the gene matches: 4. Germline-derived CDR1 and CDR2 are MNHEY and SMNVEV (reference sequence). This CDR3 reads CASSPDRGNTEAFF. DNA of the CDR3: TGTGCCAGCAGTCCCGACAGGGGAAACACTGAAGCTTTCTTT.

The chain recombines TRBV6-1 with TRBJ2-2; D not resolved. Germline V gene sequence: CDR1 MNHNS, CDR2 SASEGT. The CDR3 is made up of 17 amino acids. The germline V and J ends were trimmed by 2 bases and 0 bases, with 13 bases remaining between them. CDR3 sequence (DNA): TGTGCCAGCAGTGAACCCCAGGCGTTAACGAACACCGGGGAGCTGTTTTTT. It is translated as CASSEPQALTNTGELFF.

The gene calls are TRBV15 and TRBJ1-5; a weak D match, TRBD1 (6 bases). Germline assignment: CDR1 LNHNV and CDR2 YYDKDF (reference sequence). CDR3 size: 14 residues. V shed 2 bases and J shed 4 bases, with 9 bases lying between them. DNA of the CDR3: TGTGCCACCAGCAGAAGGACAGCTAATCAGCCCCAGCATTTT. Protein sequence: CATSRRTANQPQHF.

The V and J genes are TRBV6-2 or TRBV6-3 and TRBJ1-5; D not resolved. CDR1 is MNHEY, CDR2 SVGEGT, per germline. The CDR3 covers 16 residues. The V end lost 4 bases, the J end lost 7 bases, and 20 bases lay between the germline ends. The CDR3 spells CASSSRREGSQQPQHF. CDR3 in DNA: TGTGCCAGCAGTTCTAGGCGCGAGGGATCGCAGCAGCCCCAGCATTTT.

The rearrangement links TRBV5-1 to TRBJ2-2, with 7 bases that match TRBD1. After removal of 4 bases from V and 4 bases from J, the junction contained 10 bases not matched to a gene. The CDR3 has 16 amino acids. The germline gives CDR1 SGHRS, CDR2 YFSETQ. CDR3 DNA sequence: TGCGCCAGCAGCATGGACAGGACCACTCCCACCGGGGAGCTGTTTTTT. Its protein is CASSMDRTTPTGELFF.

The chain links TRBV5-1 to TRBJ2-5; TRBD2 matches at 9 bases. Germline trimming cut 5 bases from V and 5 bases from J; bases unmatched to any gene: 7. The CDR3 runs 14 residues. Germline lookup yields CDR1 SGHRS and CDR2 YFSETQ. CDR3 residues: CASSLAGPWETQYF. Written as DNA, the CDR3 is TGCGCCAGCAGTCTAGCGGGGCCCTGGGAGACCCAGTACTTC.

This clone is a singleton in its sample. This sequence joins TRBV5-4 and TRBJ2-1, with D possibly being TRBD2 (5 bases). The germline V and J ends were trimmed by 4 bases and 7 bases, with 12 bases remaining between them. There are 13 residues in the CDR3. Germline V gene data show CDR1 as SGHNT and CDR2 as YYREEE (reference sequence). The CDR3 protein is CASSPQEENEQFF. In nucleotides, the CDR3 is TGTGCCAGCAGCCCGCAGGAGGAAAATGAGCAGTTCTTC. Full variable domain (remainder filled in from reference TRBV5-4 and TRBJ2-1): ETGVTQSPTHLIKTRGQQVTLRCSSQSGHNTVSWYQQALGQGPQFIFQYYREEENGRGNFPPRFSGLQFPNYSSELNVNALELDDSALYLCASSPQEENEQFFGPGTRLTVL.

This clone was found a few times. The genes are TRBV6-5 and TRBJ1-5; 7 bases agree with TRBD1. V was pared by 6 bases and J by 0 bases, with 5 bases of the junction left unmatched. This CDR3 comprises 15 residues. The germline gives CDR1 MNHEY, CDR2 SVGAGI. The CDR3: CASSRQGVSNQPQHF. The CDR3 coding sequence is TGTGCCAGCAGCCGACAGGGCGTTAGCAATCAGCCCCAGCATTTT.

The rearrangement uses TRBV15 and TRBJ1-2; tentative D call: TRBD1 (5 bases). CDR1 LNHNV and CDR2 YYDKDF come from the germline V gene (reference sequence). This CDR3 has 16 residues. The V gene lost 4 bases and the J gene lost 5 bases, with 20 bases spanning the gap. The CDR3 sequence: CATSIQKDAGDYGYTF. Written as DNA, the CDR3 is TGTGCCACCAGCATACAAAAGGACGCGGGGGATTATGGCTACACCTTC.

The chain joins TRBV5-1 to TRBJ2-2; TRBD2 is a possible D gene (5 bases). V gave up 2 bases and J gave up 1 base, with 9 bases separating them. The CDR3 length is 15 residues. The germline CDR1 and CDR2 sequences are SGHRS and YFSETQ. The CDR3 nucleotides are TGCGCCAGCAGCTTTTTAGGGAGGAACACCGGGGAGCTGTTTTTT. Encoded protein: CASSFLGRNTGELFF.

The V call is TRBV19, the J call TRBJ2-1, with 8 bases that match TRBD2. Germline CDR1 is LNHDA and CDR2 is SQIVND (reference sequence). This CDR3 has 17 residues. J lost 6 bases, V lost 5 bases, and 15 bases had no gene match. The CDR3 loop reads CASSPPPGLGTINEQFF. CDR3 DNA sequence: TGTGCCAGTAGTCCGCCCCCGGGACTAGGGACAATCAATGAGCAGTTCTTC.

V usage is TRBV6-5 and J usage is TRBJ1-4, with 9 bases that match TRBD1. The CDR3 is made up of 15 amino acids. V lost 5 bases and J lost 8; bases outside the gene matches: 9. Germline values: CDR1 MNHEY, CDR2 SVGAGI. Here the CDR3 reads CASSTSGTGREKLFF. The CDR3 DNA reads TGTGCCAGCAGTACATCCGGGACAGGGCGGGAAAAACTGTTTTTT.

Only a few counts were recorded for this clone. The rearrangement uses TRBV29-1 and TRBJ2-2; D is ambiguous. CDR3 size: 15 residues. Germline values: CDR1 SQVTM, CDR2 ANQGSEA. V dropped 2 bases and J dropped 0 bases, with 10 bases sitting between them. The CDR3 region is CSVERVGANTGELFF. CDR3 coding DNA: TGCAGCGTTGAACGGGTCGGCGCGAACACCGGGGAGCTGTTTTTT.

The chain links TRBV19 to TRBJ1-2; 8 nucleotides match TRBD1. V trimming: 3 bases; J trimming: 0 bases; junction bases outside the gene matches: 6. The CDR3 has 16 amino acids. Germline CDR1 LNHDA, CDR2 SQIVND (reference sequence). Here the CDR3 DNA reads TGTGCCAGTAGTATGCCGGACAGGGTAGCTAACTATGGCTACACCTTC. It yields the protein CASSMPDRVANYGYTF.

This rearrangement joins TRBV5-4 to TRBJ2-7; TRBD2 matches 7 bases. CDR1 SGHNT and CDR2 YYREEE come from the germline V gene (reference sequence). The CDR3 spans 15 residues. Losses at the gene ends were 0 bases for V and 0 bases for J; bases not matched to a gene: 3. The CDR3 reads CASSLVAGLSYEQYF. The CDR3 nucleotides read TGTGCCAGCAGCTTGGTAGCGGGCCTCTCCTACGAGCAGTACTTC.

This clone was seen only once. V usage is TRBV2 and J usage is TRBJ2-5; D possibly corresponds to TRBD1 (6 bases). V was cut by 2 bases and J by 10 bases, with 14 bases left in between. CDR3 size: 13 residues. CDR1 and CDR2 (germline): SNHLY, FYNNEI. For the CDR3, the DNA is TGTGCCAGCAGTGAAAAGGGGCCGGACAGCCAGTACTTC. The encoded protein is CASSEKGPDSQYF.

Only one count was recorded for this clone. Distinct nucleotide sequences in the sample also encode this CDR3. V and J are TRBV3-1 (or the pseudogene TRBV3-2) and TRBJ2-3, with D possibly being TRBD1 (6 bases). Trimming removed 2 bases at V and 3 bases at J, with 6 bases between. The CDR3 runs to 13 residues. The germline V gene has CDR1 LGHDT and CDR2 YNNKEL (reference sequence). The CDR3 nucleotides read TGTGCCAGCAGCCAAAGGGGGACAGATACGCAGTATTTT. Amino acids: CASSQRGTDTQYF.

The rearrangement links TRBV28 to TRBJ1-6, with 9 bases lining up with TRBD1. The V gene end was trimmed by 3 bases and the J gene end by 10 bases; junction bases not matched to a gene: 7. The CDR3 is 15 residues long. Germline CDR1 and CDR2: MDHEN and SYDVKM. The DNA of the CDR3 is TGTGCCAGCAGTTTGGGGGACAGGGATCGATCACCCCTCCACTTT. As protein: CASSLGDRDRSPLHF.

The V call is TRBV5-1, the J call TRBJ2-7; 7 positions agree with TRBD1. V lost 0 bases to trimming and J lost 2 bases; unmatched junction nucleotides: 5. The germline gives CDR1 SGHRS, CDR2 YFSETQ. CDR3 length: 15 residues. CDR3 sequence reads: CASSLAGTATYEQYF. DNA of the CDR3: TGCGCCAGCAGCTTGGCCGGGACAGCCACCTACGAGCAGTACTTC.

CDR3 residues: CASSQWGGTEAFF. In DNA, the CDR3 is TGTGCCAGCAGCCAGTGGGGAGGGACTGAAGCTTTCTTT. The genes are TRBV3-1 (or the pseudogene TRBV3-2) and TRBJ1-1, with unresolved D. Trimming stripped 3 bases from V and 5 bases from J, with 10 bases between. The V gene's germline CDR1 is LGHDT and CDR2 YNNKEL (reference sequence). This CDR3 spans 13 amino acids.

This clone was picked up one time. This chain uses TRBV21-1 with TRBJ2-2; the table names TRBD1, a call not compared with the DNA. TRBV21-1 is flagged as a pseudogene. The CDR3 spans 16 residues. CDR3 DNA sequence: TGTGCCAGCAGCCAGGGGGGTGATAGGAACACCGGGGAGCTGTTTTTT. Encoded protein: CASSQGGDRNTGELFF.